This T cell receptor beta chain was profiled in a study of blood T cell repertoires in COVID-19. The overall study: PBMCs, B-cell-depleted T cells, or T cells provided the cDNA or gDNA that made up the material.

Per the study methods: Amplifying reference gene primers gave estimates of nucleated cell counts. Profiling relied on immunoSEQ multiplex PCR, and the TCRdb table lists in-frame clones only, not all of them. The V and J calls and clone size come from that table; D and trimming were worked out from the DNA. The sample includes approximately 180,000 clones, roughly 87% of them seen just once. Germline CDR1 reads GTSNPN; CDR2 reads SVGIG (reference sequence). The CDR3 extends over 13 amino acids. V shed 2 bases and J shed 4 bases, with 11 bases lying between them. The sequencing input was peripheral blood. The V and J genes are TRBV30 and TRBJ1-2, with D uncertain. This TCR came from a woman between 45 and 65 years old with acute or convalescent COVID-19. This CDR3 is CAWSSGVSYGYTF. The CDR3 nucleotides read TGTGCCTGGAGTTCAGGTGTTTCCTATGGCTACACCTTC.